The 22 T cell receptor beta chains in this list originate from one sample, sequenced in a study of OX40 agonist ivuxolimab in advanced cancers. TCRdb's table, derived via immunoSEQ multiplex PCR, lists solely in-frame clones and lacks some. The sample records about 30,000 clones, around 82% being singletons. The material was CD4+ or CD8+ T cells sorted from blood, obtained in a trial of the OX40 agonist ivuxolimab. The receptors originated from an adult with an advanced solid tumor such as melanoma, head and neck, liver or kidney cancer.

This chain links TRBV6-5 with TRBJ1-2; 11 bases fit TRBD1. Trimming removed 2 bases from V and 6 bases from J; junction bases left unmatched: 2. The germline gives CDR1 MNHEY, CDR2 SVGAGI. This CDR3 has 14 residues. The CDR3 here is CASSYGTGGNGYTF. Here the CDR3 DNA reads TGTGCCAGCAGTTACGGGACAGGGGGTAATGGCTACACCTTC.

This clone has only one observation. This chain connects TRBV7-3 to TRBJ2-7; TRBD1 agrees at 10 bases. Per the germline V gene, CDR1 is SGHTA and CDR2 is FQGTGA. The CDR3 runs 15 residues. Germline trimming cut 4 bases from V and 5 bases from J; bases unmatched to any gene: 8. CDR3 coding DNA: TGTGCCAGCAGCTCACGCGGGACAGGGGAACACGAGCAGTACTTC. This gives the protein CASSSRGTGEHEQYF. Variable domain in full (rest from reference TRBV7-3 and TRBJ2-7): GAGVSQTPSNKVTEKGKYVELRCDPISGHTALYWYRQSLGQGPEFLIYFQGTGAADDSGLPNDRFFAVRPEGSVSTLKIQRTERGDSAVYLCASSSRGTGEHEQYFGPGTRLTVT.

The chain carries TRBV2 and TRBJ1-1; 7 positions agree with TRBD1. The CDR3 has 12 amino acids. CDR1 SNHLY and CDR2 FYNNEI come from the germline V gene. Trimming removed 10 bases from V and 1 base from J; junction bases left unmatched: 3. CDR3 protein: CATDRANTEAFF. The DNA for the CDR3 is TGTGCCACCGACAGGGCGAACACTGAAGCTTTCTTT. The whole variable domain, filled in from reference TRBV2 and TRBJ1-1, reads EPEVTQTPSHQVTQMGQEVILRCVPISNHLYFYWYRQILGQKVEFLVSFYNNEISEKSEIFDDQFSVERPDGSNFTLKIRSTKLEDSAMYFCATDRANTEAFFGQGTRLTVV.

The chain joins TRBV29-1 to TRBJ1-1, with D unclear. The CDR3 has 13 residues. Germline values: CDR1 SQVTM, CDR2 ANQGSEA. The V gene lost 5 bases and the J gene lost 1 base, with 11 bases spanning the gap. The CDR3 DNA reads TGCAGCGTTTTCGGGCACAGGAACACTGAAGCTTTCTTT. Translation: CSVFGHRNTEAFF.

This clone appeared a single time. CDR3 loop: CAGFMFGAKRNGYTF. The CDR3, as DNA: TGTGCCGGATTCATGTTCGGGGCCAAACGTAATGGCTACACCTTC. The chain recombines TRBV7-9 with TRBJ1-2; tentatively, D is TRBD1 (5 bases). Deletions cut 11 bases from V and 6 bases from J, with 25 bases between. The CDR3 is 15 amino acids. Germline CDR1 is SEHNR and CDR2 is FQNEAQ (reference sequence).

The chain combines TRBV19 with TRBJ2-1; 8 bases match TRBD2. V shed 1 base and J 7 bases; nucleotides not matched to a gene: 3. The CDR3 sequence is 14 residues long. The germline CDR1 and CDR2 sequences are LNHDA and SQIVND (reference sequence). CDR3 region: CASSIVSSGNEQFF. Here the CDR3 DNA reads TGTGCCAGTAGTATAGTGTCTAGCGGGAATGAGCAGTTCTTC. Supplemented by reference TRBV19 and TRBJ2-1, the full variable domain reads DGGITQSPKYLFRKEGQNVTLSCEQNLNHDAMYWYRQDPGQGLRLIYYSQIVNDFQKGDIAEGYSVSREKKESFPLTVTSAQKNPTAFYLCASSIVSSGNEQFFGPGTRLTVL.

There are a few counts of this clone. This sequence joins TRBV19 and TRBJ2-1; 11 bases line up with TRBD2. CDR1 is LNHDA and CDR2 is SQIVND in the germline V gene (reference sequence). V dropped 1 base and J dropped 7; count of bases not matched to a gene: 3. The CDR3 loop spans 15 amino acids. The CDR3 region has the DNA TGTGCCAGTAGTATAGGGGCTAGCGGGAGGAATGAGCAGTTCTTC. Its protein product is CASSIGASGRNEQFF. Full variable domain (remainder filled in from reference TRBV19 and TRBJ2-1): DGGITQSPKYLFRKEGQNVTLSCEQNLNHDAMYWYRQDPGQGLRLIYYSQIVNDFQKGDIAEGYSVSREKKESFPLTVTSAQKNPTAFYLCASSIGASGRNEQFFGPGTRLTVL.

V gene TRBV6-5 combines with J gene TRBJ2-1, with D maybe TRBD2 (5 bases). The CDR3 has 12 residues. V lost 6 bases and J lost 10, with 13 bases in between. CDR1 and CDR2 (germline): MNHEY, SVGAGI. CDR3 sequence reads: CASSYPTGEQFF. DNA for the CDR3: TGTGCCAGCAGCTATCCCACGGGGGAGCAGTTCTTC.

This sequence joins TRBV5-6 and TRBJ1-5, with D unclear. This CDR3 contains 13 residues. Germline CDR1 is SGHDT and CDR2 is YYEEEE. With 3 bases removed from V and 4 bases from J, the gap between germline ends came to 8 bases. CDR3 sequence reads: CASSYQSNQPQHF. The CDR3, as DNA: TGTGCCAGCAGCTACCAGTCGAATCAGCCCCAGCATTTT.

The CDR3 region has the DNA TGTGCCAGCAGCAACCCGACGGGACTCCTCCTGTTGTACTTC. Translated: CASSNPTGLLLLYF. The chain has TRBV7-9 and TRBJ2-7, with a weak D call TRBD2 (6 bases). Trimming removed 5 bases at V and 12 bases at J, with 23 bases between. Germline lookup yields CDR1 SEHNR and CDR2 FQNEAQ (reference sequence). This CDR3 region has 14 residues.

The J gene is TRBJ2-1, the V gene TRBV9, with D perhaps given as TRBD1 or TRBD2 (6 bases each). The CDR3 contains 15 residues. The germline CDR1 and CDR2 sequences are SGDLS and YYNGEE. V was cut by 0 bases and J by 4 bases, with 11 bases left in between. CDR3 protein: CASSVAGARYNEQFF. DNA of the CDR3: TGTGCCAGCAGCGTAGCGGGGGCGAGATACAATGAGCAGTTCTTC.

A few counts support this clone. J is TRBJ1-5 and V is TRBV28; D not certain. The germline V and J ends were trimmed by 6 bases and 3 bases, with 12 bases remaining between them. The CDR3 is 14 residues long. From germline, CDR1 is MDHEN and CDR2 SYDVKM. The CDR3 DNA sequence: TGTGCCAGCAGACAGACTGGGGTCAATCAGCCCCAGCATTTT. Protein sequence: CASRQTGVNQPQHF. Full variable domain (remainder filled in from reference TRBV28 and TRBJ1-5): DVKVTQSSRYLVKRTGEKVFLECVQDMDHENMFWYRQDPGLGLRLIYFSYDVKMKEKGDIPEGYSVSREKKERFSLILESASTNQTSMYLCASRQTGVNQPQHFGDGTRLSIL.

This sequence joins TRBV7-9 and TRBJ2-7; TRBD1 agrees at 9 bases. The germline V gene has CDR1 SEHNR and CDR2 FQNEAQ (reference sequence). The CDR3 totals 15 residues. Unmatched junction bases numbered 7, after V lost 5 bases and J lost 2 bases. CDR3 coding DNA: TGTGCCAGCAGCCAAGGGACAGGGTCCCCCTACGAGCAGTACTTC. Encoded protein: CASSQGTGSPYEQYF.

The V call is TRBV27, the J call TRBJ1-6, with 7 bases lining up with TRBD1. This CDR3 has 16 residues. The trim removed 2 bases at V and 7 bases at J, leaving 8 bases unmatched. Germline V gives CDR1 MNHEY, CDR2 SMNVEV (reference sequence). In DNA, the CDR3 is TGTGCCAGCAGTTTAGAGGCGACAGGGCCAAATTCACCCCTCCACTTT. It encodes CASSLEATGPNSPLHF.

This clone has just a few counts. The CDR3 is CASSEGGGTEAFF. The CDR3 nucleotides read TGTGCCAGCAGTGAAGGGGGGGGGACTGAAGCTTTCTTT. The rearrangement joins TRBV2 to TRBJ1-1, with D tentatively TRBD1 (5 bases). The V end lost 1 base, the J end lost 5 bases, and 8 bases lay between the germline ends. The germline V gene has CDR1 SNHLY and CDR2 FYNNEI. There are 13 residues in the CDR3.

This rearrangement joins TRBV20-1 to TRBJ2-1, with 7 bases fitting TRBD2. CDR1 and CDR2 (germline): DFQATT, SNEGSKA (reference sequence). Unmatched junction bases numbered 6, after V lost 6 bases and J lost 10 bases. The CDR3 is 11 amino acids. The CDR3, as DNA: TGCAGTGCAAGGGTGGGAGGGGAGCAGTTCTTC. It translates to CSARVGGEQFF.

Notes on this clone: One end of the junction fails to match germline, which may point to a read error. The J gene is TRBJ1-1, the V gene TRBV7-7; D is perhaps TRBD1 (5 bases). CDR1 SSHAT and CDR2 FNYEAQ come from the germline V gene (reference sequence). The length of the CDR3 is 13 residues. In nucleotides, the CDR3 is TGTGCTAGCAGCCACGGGGCTAACACTGAAGCTTTCTTT. This gives the protein CASSHGANTEAFF.

This sequence joins TRBV29-1 and TRBJ2-5, with TRBD2 identical over 12 bases. V lost 2 bases, J lost 2 bases, and 12 bases stayed unmatched. Germline loops: CDR1 SQVTM, CDR2 ANQGSEA. The CDR3 totals 18 residues. The CDR3 DNA sequence: TGCAGCGTTGAAACGCCTAGCGGGAGGGCCCTTTCACAAGAGACCCAGTACTTC. It translates to CSVETPSGRALSQETQYF.

The V gene is TRBV27, the J gene TRBJ2-7, with 7 nucleotides matching TRBD1. Germline CDR1 reads MNHEY; CDR2 reads SMNVEV (reference sequence). V lost 5 bases, J lost 1 base, and 5 bases stayed unmatched. The CDR3 extends over 14 amino acids. CDR3 coding DNA: TGTGCCAGCAGTCCACAGACAGGGTCCTACGAGCAGTACTTC. Amino acids: CASSPQTGSYEQYF.

The CDR3 here is CASSPGDGNQPQHF. The CDR3 bases are TGTGCCAGCAGTCCAGGGGACGGCAATCAGCCCCAGCATTTT. This chain joins TRBV6-6 and TRBJ1-5; possible D gene TRBD1, 6 bases. Germline values: CDR1 MNHNY, CDR2 SVGAGI (reference sequence). The CDR3 has 14 amino acids. V was trimmed by 5 bases and J by 2 bases, leaving 10 bases between them.

The chain has TRBV7-6 and TRBJ2-2; 7 positions agree with TRBD1. CDR1 is SGHVS, CDR2 FNYEAQ, per germline. The CDR3 totals 14 residues. V lost 5 bases to trimming and J lost 3 bases; unmatched junction nucleotides: 3. The CDR3 DNA sequence: TGTGCCAGCAGCGGTACAGGGGACACCGGGGAGCTGTTTTTT. The encoded protein is CASSGTGDTGELFF.

The chain combines TRBV19 with TRBJ2-7; D gene ambiguous. Trimming left V 0 bases short and J 7 bases short, with 16 bases between. This CDR3 comprises 15 residues. The germline CDR1 and CDR2 sequences are LNHDA and SQIVND (reference sequence). The CDR3 nucleotides are TGTGCCAGTAGTATAGATTCTAACCCTACGAAGGAGCAGTACTTC. Translated, it gives CASSIDSNPTKEQYF.